This TCR beta chain was sequenced during a study of cytomegalovirus exposure and HLA in healthy donors (dated 2017 in TCRdb). Concerning the study at large: An earlier analysis of 587 of the donors reported approximately 260 Gb of sequence data and 100 million to 120 million unique TCR beta sequences obtained from about 179 million T cells. An early release that covered 500 to 800 HLA-typed donors contained approximately 290 gigabases of sequencing data and tens of millions of unique TCR sequences. Among the approximately 400 genotyped donors, around 79% belonged to the genetic ancestry cluster associated with self-reported Caucasian donors. The study was designed to test whether signatures of past pathogen exposure could be identified by cataloging public T cell receptors. Using immunosequencing, the study profiled T cell repertoires from approximately 700 subjects and related those repertoires to cytomegalovirus serostatus. A separate validation cohort of over 95 different subjects was used in addition to the 666-subject first cohort. To predict cytomegalovirus infection status, the study combined high-throughput TCR immunosequencing, statistical association of individual TCRs with disease status, and machine learning. A later analysis re-analyzed previously published TCR beta repertoires from hundreds of donors and added high-resolution HLA genotyping to study TCR occurrence patterns. Rather than drawing on any new phenotypic data, the later analysis identified candidate immune exposures from TCR beta sequences and the way those sequences occurred across donors. An earlier analysis of about 600 of the donors used high-throughput TCR beta sequencing to judge whether each TCR beta V gene segment behaved as functional or pseudogenic. Donor age, sex, ethnicity and CMV serostatus were compiled together with the repertoire data. A later genetic analysis used genome-wide SNP genotypes for about three fifths of the 666 donors, treating that subset as a discovery cohort. All discovery cohort repertoires had been generated using a single sequencing platform. Class I and class II HLA loci were covered by the typing at four-digit resolution. Typing coverage differed by locus: A, B, C, DRB1 and DQB1 were typed in about 620-640 donors, DQA1 in 500 to 550, DPA1 in 600 to 610, and DPB1 in just under 480. Because of strong linkage in the cohort, four to six DR-DQ haplotypes were treated as single units for association and clustering. Among about 370 genotyped donors of the cohort, an average of approximately 220,000 unique TCR beta nucleotide sequences was sequenced per donor, of which 15% to 20% were non-productive. Points the paper makes about the study in general: This cohort had only TCR beta chains sequenced, and the lack of alpha or paired-chain data limited which features could be detected. In a later genetic analysis, fewer N-insertions in productive TCRs were reported among donors in an Asian-associated ancestry cluster than the roughly 640-donor mean. Because counts were too low, about 18 rarely observed V segments, including chromosome 9 orphons, were excluded from the earlier analysis of roughly 580 of the donors. Presence/absence analyses assumed roughly uniform sequencing depth across donors, an assumption that may not hold. In a later analysis, TCR association rates were found to vary across HLA loci, with the most associated TCRs seen for DRB1 alleles and the fewest for HLA-C alleles. According to the authors, the approach could potentially be generalized to other disease states and immunological phenotypes. Because the 87-base-pair reads could not distinguish some IMGT-functional V segments, including TRBV6-2 and TRBV6-3, those segments were excluded. A further reported finding was that TCR beta sequences accurately predicted the HLA-A and HLA-B alleles for most subjects in the first cohort. In a later analysis, most CMV-associated TCR beta chains were found to appear HLA-restricted, with HLA associations seemingly driven largely by CMV exposure. The study gave a list of around 170 TCR beta chains associated with cytomegalovirus. Because HLA typing was missing for some donors at each locus, association tests included only the typed subset. While some public TCRs were present in many individuals, most TCR sequences turned up only very rarely across donors. In vitro tests confirmed that three of the cytomegalovirus-associated TCR beta chains recognize cytomegalovirus antigens. The classifier was reported to diagnose cytomegalovirus status with high specificity and sensitivity in both the original cohort and the validation cohort. Compared with equally common non-associated chains, HLA-associated TCR beta chains in a later analysis were more clonally expanded and had lower generation probabilities. In an earlier analysis of fewer than 750 of the donors, most TCR beta V segments were observed in productive rearrangements about 87% or about 30% of the time, broadly matching IMGT annotations. Strong co-occurrence of HLA alleles, especially DR and DQ, made assigning TCR associations to individual alleles difficult. A cluster of highly shared sequence variants was judged likely to be a technical artifact of the sequencing pipeline. In a later analysis, over 15,000 TCR beta sequences were associated with specific HLA alleles at a false discovery rate of 0.05. V-gene and J-gene trimming of TCR beta chains was associated with a missense DCLRE1C variant in a later genetic analysis, and the association was replicated in an independent cohort. The only immune exposure information available for the cohort was CMV serostatus. Correlated functional status among segregating V segments might reflect linkage disequilibrium, but an unknown experimental factor could not be ruled out. Several of the top co-occurrence clusters appeared to be linked to parvovirus B19, influenza, CMV and Epstein-Barr virus, according to a later analysis.

The cohort consisted of approximately 670 healthy bone marrow donors. At the time of sampling, all cohort members were nominally healthy, though unrecorded immune exposures were likely present. The donor tested CMV seronegative and was one of the 352 seronegative cohort members. Each donor provided a peripheral blood sample, and peripheral blood mononuclear cells were used for TCR beta sequencing. Genomic DNA extraction from the blood cell samples was performed with the Qiagen DNeasy Blood Extraction Kit. In regard to this clone: Its antigen target is currently unknown. Per-base quality was not reported, and no clone a single base away is much larger than it.

Reading from cysteine to phenylalanine, the CDR3 counts 15 amino acids. The read is trimmed to its CDR3 DNA, 45 bases read in frame from base 1. The germline V end is reduced by 3 bases and the J end by 6 bases; junction bases left unmatched: 3. The germline V gene (reference sequence) yields LNHNV for CDR1 and YYDKDF for CDR2. The library was built by means of the immunoSEQ multiplex PCR assay. A mixture of 60 forward primers for TCR Vbeta segments and 13 reverse primers for TCR Jbeta segments was used in the multiplex PCR. The CDR3 region of rearranged TCR beta genes was amplified from genomic DNA with a multiplex PCR assay. The amplified TCR beta libraries were sequenced on the Illumina HiSeq System as 87-base-pair reads. For the original study's pipeline: A later analysis counted tens of millions of unique TCR beta chains across the 666 repertoires, and 9.5 million to 11 million of these chains were shared by at least two donors. Raw reads were error-corrected and collapsed into unique sequences by a nearest-neighbor algorithm in which closely related sequences were merged to remove PCR and sequencing errors. To assign V, D and J gene segments, CDR3 sequences were aligned to IMGT reference sequences. For a sequence to be retained, a match of at least six nucleotides to both a V gene segment and a J gene segment was required. Rearrangements were classified as productive when the CDR3 lacked stop codons and remained in frame with V and J, and all other rearrangements were classified as non-productive. CDR3 was defined according to IMGT convention as the region running from the second conserved V-encoded cysteine to the conserved J-encoded phenylalanine. The earlier analysis of about 610 of the donors excluded any sequence lacking an unambiguous match to a single V gene segment. An earlier analysis of about 600 of the donors called V segments functional above 56.7% productive rearrangements and segregating when the between-donor standard deviation exceeded 5%. A statistical classification framework was developed to diagnose cytomegalovirus status using the catalog of TCR beta chain sequences. In a later analysis, V and J genes were assigned by comparing TCR nucleotide sequences against IMGT/GENE-DB human TR gene sequences. The TCRdist pipeline was used in a later analysis to assign CDR3 sequences and most-parsimonious VDJ recombination scenarios. In a later analysis, each TCR beta chain was defined by its CDR3 amino acid sequence together with its V-gene family, and reads without a unique V-gene family were excluded. In a later analysis, some 600 highly shared, low-generation-probability nucleotide sequences were removed to address suspected cross-contamination and a sequencing artifact. For each public chain, a later analysis derived a clonal expansion index from normalized ranks of inferred template counts within each repertoire. In a later analysis, generation probabilities were computed using a VDJ recombination model fitted to out-of-frame rearrangements, and the results were checked against IGoR. In a later analysis, hypergeometric tests were used to score TCR-TCR, TCR-HLA and TCR-CMV co-occurrence, with a repertoire-size bias correction applied to TCR pairs. To estimate false discovery rates, a later analysis permuted the HLA or CMV assignments 20 times. In a later analysis, co-occurring TCRs were grouped using DBSCAN, and TCRdist sequence similarity was added for clustering within HLA-allele-positive subsets. Co-occurrence clustering excluded repertoires with fewer than 30,000 or more than 120,000 public chains, plus five with anomalous nucleotide sharing. This is the immuneACCESS table as TCRdb keeps it, with only in-frame sequences that have V and J called. A part of the clones is gone; compared with another copy, unresolved V genes explain less than half, and the rest is unexplained. Clonal size and the V and J genes are those of that table, whereas D and trimming came from the DNA. The sample has around 190,000 clones on record, 78% of them singletons. The ten most abundant clones make up 2.9% of the sample.

The chain is assembled from TRBV15 and TRBJ2-1, and 12 junction bases match TRBD1. The source material was PBMCs. The sequence came from a female donor in good health and CMV-seronegative. The CDR3 reads as follows: CATSRGQGAVNEQFF. The nucleotide sequence reads TGTGCCACCAGCAGGGGACAGGGGGCCGTCAATGAGCAGTTCTTC.